The 28 T cell receptor beta chains below come from one sample, sequenced in a study of blood T cell repertoires in COVID-19. Profiling relied on immunoSEQ multiplex PCR, and the TCRdb table lists in-frame clones only, not all of them. This table has roughly 180,000 clones, more than 75% appearing once. The sequenced sample consisted of PBMCs or T cells enriched from blood (not recorded which). These receptor sequences come from a young woman who had recovered from COVID-19.

This clone appeared once. The chain carries TRBV28 and TRBJ2-7, with 9 bases matching TRBD1. The V gene end was trimmed by 6 bases and the J gene end by 5 bases; junction bases not matched to a gene: 11. The CDR3 extends over 15 amino acids. The V gene's germline CDR1 is MDHEN and CDR2 SYDVKM. CDR3 DNA sequence: TGTGCCAGCAGGGGGCCGGGACAGGGTGTCAACGAGCAGTACTTC. The encoded protein is CASRGPGQGVNEQYF.

The chain recombines TRBV5-4 with TRBJ2-1, with 11 bases fitting TRBD2. The length of the CDR3 is 18 residues. Germline V gene data show CDR1 as SGHNT and CDR2 as YYREEE (reference sequence). V shed 0 bases, J shed 2 bases, and the junction held 7 bases outside the gene matches. CDR3 region: CASSLEGSGRDPYNEQFF. CDR3 nucleotides: TGTGCCAGCAGCTTGGAAGGTAGCGGGAGGGATCCCTACAATGAGCAGTTCTTC.

V gene TRBV19 combines with J gene TRBJ1-1; the D is unclear. The CDR3 runs to 13 residues. Trimming removed 5 bases from V and 4 bases from J, with 11 bases in between. Germline assignment: CDR1 LNHDA and CDR2 SQIVND (reference sequence). The CDR3 DNA is TGTGCCAGTAGTCAAACAGTCCTCACTGAAGCTTTCTTT. It specifies CASSQTVLTEAFF.

The rearrangement joins TRBV18 to TRBJ1-2; 9 bases fit TRBD1. After removal of 2 bases from V and 4 bases from J, the junction contained 2 bases not matched to a gene. The CDR3 spans 14 residues. The germline CDR1 and CDR2 sequences are KGHSH and LQKENI. CDR3 in amino acids: CASSPDRGIYGYTF. The DNA of the CDR3 is TGTGCCAGCTCACCAGACAGGGGGATCTATGGCTACACCTTC. Together with reference TRBV18 and TRBJ1-2, the CDR3 gives the full variable domain: NAGVMQNPRHLVRRRGQEARLRCSPMKGHSHVYWYRQLPEEGLKFMVYLQKENIIDESGMPKERFSAEFPKEGPSILRIQQVVRGDSAAYFCASSPDRGIYGYTFGSGTRLTVV.

The rearrangement uses TRBV4-1 and TRBJ2-1; maybe TRBD2 (6 bases). This CDR3 comprises 22 residues. Trimming took 2 bases from V and 6 from J, leaving 35 bases between them. Germline CDR1 MGHRA, CDR2 YSYEKL. Here the CDR3 reads CASSQRARGELRRELAGNEQFF. As DNA, the CDR3 is TGCGCCAGCAGCCAAAGAGCTCGTGGGGAACTAAGGCGGGAATTGGCGGGCAATGAGCAGTTCTTC.

V is TRBV18 and J is TRBJ2-1, with 13 positions matching TRBD2. The CDR3 runs to 15 residues. In germline, CDR1 is KGHSH, CDR2 LQKENI. Trimming took 5 bases from V and 6 from J; bases not matched to a gene: 4. CDR3 DNA sequence: TGTGCCAGCTCAACCACTAGCGGGAGGGCCAATGAGCAGTTCTTC. It translates to CASSTTSGRANEQFF. Complete variable domain (other parts from reference TRBV18 and TRBJ2-1): NAGVMQNPRHLVRRRGQEARLRCSPMKGHSHVYWYRQLPEEGLKFMVYLQKENIIDESGMPKERFSAEFPKEGPSILRIQQVVRGDSAAYFCASSTTSGRANEQFFGPGTRLTVL.

This clone has a single count. The rearrangement links TRBV28 to TRBJ1-1; 9 nucleotides line up with TRBD1. J lost 3 bases, V lost 3 bases, and 2 bases had no gene match. This CDR3 is built from 14 residues. Per the germline V gene, CDR1 is MDHEN and CDR2 is SYDVKM. The CDR3 sequence is CASSLGTGYTEAFF. The CDR3 DNA reads as TGTGCCAGCAGTTTGGGGACAGGGTACACTGAAGCTTTCTTT.

The V gene is TRBV5-1, the J gene TRBJ2-3; TRBD2 matches at 10 bases. The V gene end was trimmed by 1 base and the J gene end by 5 bases; junction bases not matched to a gene: 4. This CDR3 has 15 amino acids. The germline CDR1 and CDR2 sequences are SGHRS and YFSETQ. CDR3 bases: TGCGCCAGCAGCTTGCCTAGCGGGAGTAGAGATACGCAGTATTTT. Its translation is CASSLPSGSRDTQYF.

The gene calls are TRBV11-3 and TRBJ2-1; 14 bases are a match to TRBD2. Germline CDR1 and CDR2: SGHNT and YENEEA. V was pared by 5 bases and J by 6 bases, with 3 bases of the junction left unmatched. The CDR3 sequence is 15 residues long. CDR3 coding DNA: TGTGCCAGCAGCCCGGGACTAGCGGGAGTCAATGAGCAGTTCTTC. It yields the protein CASSPGLAGVNEQFF.

The rearrangement uses TRBV7-9 and TRBJ2-7; TRBD1 agrees at 11 bases. J lost 2 bases, V lost 1 base, and 7 bases had no gene match. The germline V gene has CDR1 SEHNR and CDR2 FQNEAQ (reference sequence). This CDR3 region has 17 residues. The CDR3 DNA reads TGTGCCAGCAGCTTAGGAGCTGGGACAGGGGGAGCCTACGAGCAGTACTTC. The encoded protein is CASSLGAGTGGAYEQYF.

This CDR3 is CASSLDRGRETQYF. The CDR3 coding sequence is TGCGCCAGCAGCTTGGACAGGGGGCGAGAGACCCAGTACTTC. The gene calls are TRBV5-1 and TRBJ2-5, with 9 bases lining up with TRBD1. The CDR3 sequence is 14 residues long. Germline CDR1 reads SGHRS; CDR2 reads YFSETQ. The V and J ends lost 0 bases and 4 bases, in that order; junction bases with no gene match: 1.

This chain links TRBV15 with TRBJ2-7; D remains ambiguous. This CDR3 has 12 residues. V was pared by 0 bases and J by 3 bases, with 3 bases between. Germline CDR1 reads LNHNV; CDR2 reads YYDKDF (reference sequence). The CDR3 DNA is TGTGCCACCAGCAGAGATCTCTACGAGCAGTACTTC. As protein: CATSRDLYEQYF.

The rearrangement links TRBV6-1 to TRBJ1-6, with D maybe TRBD1 (5 bases). CDR1 and CDR2 from the germline V gene are MNHNS and SASEGT. This CDR3 contains 16 residues. V was cut by 0 bases and J by 7 bases, with 13 bases left in between. The CDR3: CASSEAADSLNSPLHF. As DNA, the CDR3 is TGTGCCAGCAGTGAAGCAGCTGACAGCCTCAATTCACCCCTCCACTTT.

The V and J genes are TRBV2 and TRBJ2-5; D call uncertain. This CDR3 spans 14 amino acids. V was cut by 4 bases and J by 2 bases, with 11 bases left in between. The germline gives CDR1 SNHLY, CDR2 FYNNEI. For the CDR3, the DNA is TGTGCCAGCAGTGTCGTGAGACTTCAAGAGACCCAGTACTTC. It specifies CASSVVRLQETQYF.

The chain recombines TRBV4-1 with TRBJ2-1; 8 bases align to TRBD2. This CDR3 region has 16 residues. Germline CDR1 and CDR2: MGHRA and YSYEKL. Trimming cost V 2 bases and J 4 bases; bases outside gene matches: 7. This CDR3 reads CASSQQGTSGYNEQFF. The CDR3, as DNA: TGCGCCAGCAGCCAACAGGGAACTAGCGGTTACAATGAGCAGTTCTTC.

The chain couples TRBV5-1 to TRBJ1-1; D not resolved. Germline loops: CDR1 SGHRS, CDR2 YFSETQ. This CDR3 is built from 14 residues. With 0 bases removed from V and 4 bases from J, the gap between germline ends came to 10 bases. CDR3 bases: TGCGCCAGCAGCTTGGGACGGGGTAGCACTGAAGCTTTCTTT. Amino acid sequence: CASSLGRGSTEAFF.

The genes are TRBV28 and TRBJ2-7; TRBD1 matches at 9 bases. Germline CDR1 reads MDHEN; CDR2 reads SYDVKM. The trim removed 6 bases at V and 4 bases at J, leaving 7 bases unmatched. This CDR3 is built from 14 residues. CDR3 amino acids: CASRTGGVGYEQYF. CDR3 in DNA: TGTGCCAGCAGGACAGGGGGGGTAGGGTACGAGCAGTACTTC.

This chain joins TRBV7-2 and TRBJ2-1; D not resolved. Germline-derived CDR1 and CDR2 are SGHTA and FQGNSA. Between the trimmed V and J ends, which lost 1 base and 5 bases, there was a span of 9 bases. The length of the CDR3 is 14 residues. DNA of the CDR3: TGTGCCAGCAGCTTAGAATCTAGAAACAATGAGCAGTTCTTC. This encodes CASSLESRNNEQFF.

The J gene is TRBJ2-7, the V gene TRBV7-8; 11 positions agree with TRBD2. The CDR3 consists of 15 residues. The J segment lost 4 bases and the V segment lost 5 bases, leaving 7 bases of the junction unmatched. Germline V gene sequence: CDR1 SGHVS, CDR2 FQNEAQ. CDR3 nucleotides: TGTGCCAGCAGCCCCAGGACTAGCGGGCTTTACGAGCAGTACTTC. Encoded protein: CASSPRTSGLYEQYF.

The rearrangement links TRBV24-1 to TRBJ2-1; D is possibly TRBD2 (6 bases). CDR1 and CDR2 (germline): KGHDR, SFDVKD. Trimming took off 4 bases at V and 9 bases at J, with 18 bases between the two ends. There are 15 residues in the CDR3. The CDR3 protein is CATSDTKNGGTEQFF. The CDR3, as DNA: TGTGCCACCAGTGACACGAAGAATGGGGGGACTGAGCAGTTCTTC.

The chain links TRBV2 to TRBJ1-1, with a possible D match to TRBD1 (5 bases). Per the germline V gene, CDR1 is SNHLY and CDR2 is FYNNEI. Trimming left V 10 bases short and J 6 bases short, with 15 bases between. This CDR3 is built from 12 residues. In DNA form, the CDR3 reads TGTGCCACCACCGGGGGGGTGGCTGAAGCTTTCTTT. Amino acid sequence: CATTGGVAEAFF.

This chain links TRBV16 with TRBJ1-5; 7 bases agree with TRBD1. The CDR3 loop spans 17 amino acids. Losses at the gene ends were 0 bases for V and 2 bases for J; bases not matched to a gene: 7. CDR1 is KGHSY, CDR2 FQNENV, per germline. CDR3 DNA: TGTGCCAGCAGCCAATCACCAGGGGGAGGAGGCAATCAGCCCCAGCATTTT. Its translation is CASSQSPGGGGNQPQHF.

V usage is TRBV29-1 and J usage is TRBJ2-1; D is uncertain. Germline CDR1 is SQVTM and CDR2 is ANQGSEA. CDR3 length: 10 residues. Trimming shortened V by 0 bases and J by 12 bases, and 6 bases separated the two germline ends. The CDR3 reads CSVEDSRQFF. In DNA form, the CDR3 reads TGCAGCGTTGAAGATAGTCGGCAGTTCTTC.

The chain joins TRBV9 to TRBJ2-2; possibly TRBD2 for D (5 bases). CDR3 length equals 15 residues. Looked up from germline, CDR1 is SGDLS and CDR2 is YYNGEE. V gave up 1 base and J gave up 4 bases, with 11 bases separating them. CDR3 region: CASSVTAGSTGELFF. The CDR3 DNA reads as TGTGCCAGCAGCGTAACCGCGGGTTCCACCGGGGAGCTGTTTTTT.

CDR3 region: CASRNGQFSNQPQHF. The CDR3, as DNA: TGTGCCAGCAGAAACGGACAGTTTAGCAATCAGCCCCAGCATTTT. The chain has TRBV6-6 and TRBJ1-5, with D possibly TRBD1 on 6 matching bases. This CDR3 region has 15 residues. V lost 6 bases and J 0 bases, leaving 12 bases between the germline ends. Germline loops: CDR1 MNHNY, CDR2 SVGAGI (reference sequence).

This rearrangement joins TRBV2 to TRBJ2-3; a weak D match, TRBD1 (5 bases). V lost 11 bases and J 1 base, leaving 16 bases between the germline ends. This CDR3 is built from 14 residues. Per germline, CDR1 SNHLY and CDR2 FYNNEI. Here the CDR3 reads CAGKQDGGTDTQYF. CDR3 in DNA: TGTGCCGGAAAACAGGACGGTGGCACAGATACGCAGTATTTT.

The CDR3: CASSTPDYSGYRSPLHF. In DNA, the CDR3 is TGTGCCAGCAGTACCCCGGACTATTCGGGGTATCGGTCACCCCTCCACTTT. This chain links TRBV28 with TRBJ1-6; no clear D. In germline, CDR1 is MDHEN, CDR2 SYDVKM. The CDR3 extends over 17 amino acids. V lost 5 bases and J 10 bases, leaving 24 bases between the germline ends.

J is TRBJ1-1 and V is TRBV5-4; 7 bases are a match to TRBD1. J lost 0 bases, V lost 4 bases, and 21 bases had no gene match. Per the germline V gene, CDR1 is SGHNT and CDR2 is YYREEE (reference sequence). CDR3 length: 20 amino acids. The CDR3 nucleotides read TGTGCCAGCAGCAAACCTGGATCCACACAGGGGCGAGCTATGAACACTGAAGCTTTCTTT. Translating gives CASSKPGSTQGRAMNTEAFF.